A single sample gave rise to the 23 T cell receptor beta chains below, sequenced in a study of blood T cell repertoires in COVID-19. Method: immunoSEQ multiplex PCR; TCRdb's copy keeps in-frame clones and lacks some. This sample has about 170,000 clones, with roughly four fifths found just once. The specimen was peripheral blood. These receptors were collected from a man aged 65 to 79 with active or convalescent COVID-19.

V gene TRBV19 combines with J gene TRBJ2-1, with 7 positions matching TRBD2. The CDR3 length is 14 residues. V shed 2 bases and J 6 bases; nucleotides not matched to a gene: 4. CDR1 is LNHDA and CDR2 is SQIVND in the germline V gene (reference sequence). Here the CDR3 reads CASSIRGVINEQFF. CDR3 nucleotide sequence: TGTGCCAGTAGTATACGGGGGGTCATCAATGAGCAGTTCTTC. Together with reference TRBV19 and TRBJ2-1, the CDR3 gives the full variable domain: DGGITQSPKYLFRKEGQNVTLSCEQNLNHDAMYWYRQDPGQGLRLIYYSQIVNDFQKGDIAEGYSVSREKKESFPLTVTSAQKNPTAFYLCASSIRGVINEQFFGPGTRLTVL.

DNA of the CDR3: TGTGCCAGCAGTGAAAGGGCAGGGGTCGGAAACACCATATATTTT. Translated: CASSERAGVGNTIYF. The chain has TRBV2 and TRBJ1-3; possibly TRBD1 for D (6 bases). The CDR3 runs to 15 residues. Germline assignment: CDR1 SNHLY and CDR2 FYNNEI. V shed 2 bases and J shed 4 bases, with 12 bases lying between them.

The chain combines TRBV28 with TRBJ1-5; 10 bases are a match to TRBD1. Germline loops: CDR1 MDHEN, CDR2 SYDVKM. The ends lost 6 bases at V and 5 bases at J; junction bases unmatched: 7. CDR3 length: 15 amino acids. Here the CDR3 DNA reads TGTGCCAGCAGGGAAGGGACAGGGGAAGATCAGCCCCAGCATTTT. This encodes CASREGTGEDQPQHF.

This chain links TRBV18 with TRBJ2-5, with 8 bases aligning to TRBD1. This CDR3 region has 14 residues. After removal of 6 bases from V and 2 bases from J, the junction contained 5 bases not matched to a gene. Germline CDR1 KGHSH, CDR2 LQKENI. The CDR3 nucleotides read TGTGCCAGCTCCCGGCGGACAGGGCAAGAGACCCAGTACTTC. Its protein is CASSRRTGQETQYF.

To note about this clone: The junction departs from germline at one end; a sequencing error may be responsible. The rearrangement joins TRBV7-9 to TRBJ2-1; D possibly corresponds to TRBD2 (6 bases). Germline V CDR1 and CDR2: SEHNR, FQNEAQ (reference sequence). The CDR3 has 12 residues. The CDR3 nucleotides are TGTGCCAGCAGCTTCGCCACGGGACTCTCCCTCTTC. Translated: CASSFATGLSLF.

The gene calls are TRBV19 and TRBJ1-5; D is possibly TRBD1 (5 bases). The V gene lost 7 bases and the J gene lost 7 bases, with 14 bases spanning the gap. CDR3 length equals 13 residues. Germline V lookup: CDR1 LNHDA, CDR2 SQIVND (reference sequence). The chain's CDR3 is CASTSPQGQPQHF. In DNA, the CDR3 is TGTGCCAGTACCTCACCGCAGGGCCAGCCCCAGCATTTT. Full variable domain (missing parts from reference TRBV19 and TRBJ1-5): DGGITQSPKYLFRKEGQNVTLSCEQNLNHDAMYWYRQDPGQGLRLIYYSQIVNDFQKGDIAEGYSVSREKKESFPLTVTSAQKNPTAFYLCASTSPQGQPQHFGDGTRLSIL.

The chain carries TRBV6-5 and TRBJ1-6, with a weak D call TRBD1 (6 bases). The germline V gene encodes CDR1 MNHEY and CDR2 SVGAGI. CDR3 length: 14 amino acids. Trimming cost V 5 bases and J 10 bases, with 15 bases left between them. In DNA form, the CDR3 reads TGTGCCAGCAGTCCCGGAAACAGGGTATCACCCCTCCACTTT. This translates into CASSPGNRVSPLHF.

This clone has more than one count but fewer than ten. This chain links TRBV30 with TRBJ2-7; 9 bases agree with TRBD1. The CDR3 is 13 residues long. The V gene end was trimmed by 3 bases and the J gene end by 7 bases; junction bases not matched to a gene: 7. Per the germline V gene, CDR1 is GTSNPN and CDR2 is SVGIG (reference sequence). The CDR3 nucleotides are TGTGCCTGGAGGGTACAGGGGGCTCGGGAGCAGTACTTC. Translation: CAWRVQGAREQYF. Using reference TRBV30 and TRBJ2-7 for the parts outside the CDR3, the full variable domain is SQTIHQWPATLVQPVGSPLSLECTVEGTSNPNLYWYRQAAGRGLQLLFYSVGIGQISSEVPQNLSASRPQDRQFILSSKKLLLSDSGFYLCAWRVQGAREQYFGPGTRLTVT.

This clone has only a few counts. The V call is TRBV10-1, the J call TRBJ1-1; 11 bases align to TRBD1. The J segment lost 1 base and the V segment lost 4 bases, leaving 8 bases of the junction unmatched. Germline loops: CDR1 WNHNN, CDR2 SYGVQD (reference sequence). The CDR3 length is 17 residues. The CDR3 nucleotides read TGCGCCAGCAGTGGGACAGGGACAGGGGGTACGAACACTGAAGCTTTCTTT. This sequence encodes CASSGTGTGGTNTEAFF.

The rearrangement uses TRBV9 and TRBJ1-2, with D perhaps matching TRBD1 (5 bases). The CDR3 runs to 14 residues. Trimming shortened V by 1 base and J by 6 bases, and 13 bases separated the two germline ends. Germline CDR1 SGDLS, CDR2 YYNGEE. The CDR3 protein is CASSVSRQGNGYTF. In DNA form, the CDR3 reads TGTGCCAGCAGCGTATCCCGGCAGGGTAATGGCTACACCTTC.

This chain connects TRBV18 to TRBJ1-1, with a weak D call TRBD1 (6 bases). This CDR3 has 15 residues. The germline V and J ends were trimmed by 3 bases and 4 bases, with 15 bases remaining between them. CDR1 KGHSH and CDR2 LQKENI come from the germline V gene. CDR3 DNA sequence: TGTGCCAGCTCACCGGGGACACCCTCCCCCACTGAAGCTTTCTTT. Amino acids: CASSPGTPSPTEAFF.

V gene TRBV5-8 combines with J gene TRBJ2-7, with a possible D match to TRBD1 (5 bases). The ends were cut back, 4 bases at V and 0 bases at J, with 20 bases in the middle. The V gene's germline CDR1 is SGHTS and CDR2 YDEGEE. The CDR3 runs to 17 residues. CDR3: CASSEYGWGRSSYEQYF. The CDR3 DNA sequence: TGTGCCAGCAGCGAGTATGGGTGGGGCCGGAGCTCCTACGAGCAGTACTTC. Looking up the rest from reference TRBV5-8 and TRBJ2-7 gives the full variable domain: EAGVTQSPTHLIKTRGQQATLRCSPISGHTSVYWYQQALGLGLQFLLWYDEGEERNRGNFPPRFSGRQFPNYSSELNVNALELEDSALYLCASSEYGWGRSSYEQYFGPGTRLTVT.

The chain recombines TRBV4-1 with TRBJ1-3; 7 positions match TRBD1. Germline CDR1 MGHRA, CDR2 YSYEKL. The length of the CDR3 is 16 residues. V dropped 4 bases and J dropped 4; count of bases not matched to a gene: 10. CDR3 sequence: CASSPGQTTVGNTIYF. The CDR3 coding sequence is TGCGCCAGCAGCCCGGGACAGACGACGGTCGGAAACACCATATATTTT.

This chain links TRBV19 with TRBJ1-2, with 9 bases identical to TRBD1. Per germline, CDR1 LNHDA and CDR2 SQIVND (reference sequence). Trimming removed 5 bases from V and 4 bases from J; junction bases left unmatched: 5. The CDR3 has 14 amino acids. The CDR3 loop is CASSPRGQGYGYTF. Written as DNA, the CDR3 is TGTGCCAGTAGTCCGAGGGGACAGGGCTATGGCTACACCTTC.

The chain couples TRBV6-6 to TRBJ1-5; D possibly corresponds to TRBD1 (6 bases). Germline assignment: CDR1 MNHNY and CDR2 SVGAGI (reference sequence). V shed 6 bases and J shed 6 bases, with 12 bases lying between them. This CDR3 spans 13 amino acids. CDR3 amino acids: CASRSGVFQPQHF. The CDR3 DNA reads TGTGCCAGCAGGTCAGGGGTTTTTCAGCCCCAGCATTTT.

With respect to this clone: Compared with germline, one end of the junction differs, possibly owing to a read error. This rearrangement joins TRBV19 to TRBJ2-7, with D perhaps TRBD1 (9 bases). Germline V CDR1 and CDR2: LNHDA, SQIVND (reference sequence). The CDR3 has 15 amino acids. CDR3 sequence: CASSPGGGTGTLFCF. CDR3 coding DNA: TGTGCCAGTAGTCCCGGCGGGGGGACAGGGACCCTTTTCTGCTTC.

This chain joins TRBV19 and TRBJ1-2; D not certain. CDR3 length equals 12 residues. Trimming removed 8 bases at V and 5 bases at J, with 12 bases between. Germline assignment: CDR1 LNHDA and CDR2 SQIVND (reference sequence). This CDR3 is CASWRPVYGYTF. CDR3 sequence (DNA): TGTGCCAGTTGGCGGCCGGTGTATGGCTACACCTTC.

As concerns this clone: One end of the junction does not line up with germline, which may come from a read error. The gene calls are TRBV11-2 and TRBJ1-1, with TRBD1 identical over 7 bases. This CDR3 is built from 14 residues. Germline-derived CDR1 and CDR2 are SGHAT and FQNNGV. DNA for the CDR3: TGTGCCAGCAGCTTACAATCGGACAGGACCAAATGTATCTTT. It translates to CASSLQSDRTKCIF. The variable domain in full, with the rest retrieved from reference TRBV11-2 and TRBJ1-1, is EAGVAQSPRYKIIEKRQSVAFWCNPISGHATLYWYQQILGQGPKLLIQFQNNGVVDDSQLPKDRFSAERLKGVDSTLKIQPAKLEDSAVYLCASSLQSDRTKCIFGQGTRLTVV.

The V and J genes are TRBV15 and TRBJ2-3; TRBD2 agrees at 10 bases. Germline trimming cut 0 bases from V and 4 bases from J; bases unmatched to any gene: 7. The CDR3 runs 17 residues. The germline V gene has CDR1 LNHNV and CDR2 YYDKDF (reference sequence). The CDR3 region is CATSRDRRSGGADTQYF. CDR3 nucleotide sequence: TGTGCCACCAGCAGAGATCGAAGGAGCGGGGGGGCAGATACGCAGTATTTT. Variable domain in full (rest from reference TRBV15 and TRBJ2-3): DAMVIQNPRYQVTQFGKPVTLSCSQTLNHNVMYWYQQKSSQAPKLLFHYYDKDFNNEADTPDNFQSRRPNTSFCFLDIRSPGLGDTAMYLCATSRDRRSGGADTQYFGPGTRLTVL.

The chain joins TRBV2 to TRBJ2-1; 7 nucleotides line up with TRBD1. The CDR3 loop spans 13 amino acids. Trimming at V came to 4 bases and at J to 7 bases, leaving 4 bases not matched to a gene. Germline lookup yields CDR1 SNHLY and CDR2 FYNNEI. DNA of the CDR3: TGTGCCAGCAGTGGGCAGGGGGTTAATGAGCAGTTCTTC. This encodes CASSGQGVNEQFF. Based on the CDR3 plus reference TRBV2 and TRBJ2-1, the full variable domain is EPEVTQTPSHQVTQMGQEVILRCVPISNHLYFYWYRQILGQKVEFLVSFYNNEISEKSEIFDDQFSVERPDGSNFTLKIRSTKLEDSAMYFCASSGQGVNEQFFGPGTRLTVL.

CDR3 nucleotides: TGTGCCACCAGTCGGGACAGGGTGGATCAGGAGCAGTTCTTC. It translates to CATSRDRVDQEQFF. V usage is TRBV15 and J usage is TRBJ2-1; TRBD1 aligns across 9 bases. V lost 6 bases and J lost 10; bases outside the gene matches: 10. The CDR3 contains 14 residues. From germline, CDR1 is LNHNV and CDR2 YYDKDF (reference sequence).

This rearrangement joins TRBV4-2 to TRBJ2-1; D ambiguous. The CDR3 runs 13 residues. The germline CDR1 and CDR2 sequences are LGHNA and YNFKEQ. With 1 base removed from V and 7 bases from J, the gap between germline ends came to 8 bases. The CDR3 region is CASSQVGQNEQFF. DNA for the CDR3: TGTGCCAGCAGCCAAGTTGGGCAGAATGAGCAGTTCTTC.

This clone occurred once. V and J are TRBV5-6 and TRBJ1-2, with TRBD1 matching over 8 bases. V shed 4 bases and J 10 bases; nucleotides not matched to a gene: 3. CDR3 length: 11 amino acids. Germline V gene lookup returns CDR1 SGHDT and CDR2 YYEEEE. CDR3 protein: CASSVGQAYTF. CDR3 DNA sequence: TGTGCCAGCAGCGTGGGACAGGCCTACACCTTC. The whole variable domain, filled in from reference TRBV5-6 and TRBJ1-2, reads DAGVTQSPTHLIKTRGQQVTLRCSPKSGHDTVSWYQQALGQGPQFIFQYYEEEERQRGNFPDRFSGHQFPNYSSELNVNALLLGDSALYLCASSVGQAYTFGSGTRLTVV.